Listed below are T cell receptor beta chains from one sample, sequenced in a study of blood T cell repertoires in COVID-19. The repertoire was sequenced with immunoSEQ multiplex PCR; TCRdb's copy has only in-frame clones and lacks some. The sample includes some 120,000 clones, around 88% of them seen just once. Sequencing was done on a sample of peripheral blood. The receptors originated from a man older than 75 with active or convalescent COVID-19. The CDR3 runs from the conserved cysteine through the conserved F or W. A D gene is named only where the DNA matches it firmly. Some rows have no size entry. The others give once, few or many, or a class for an expanded clone.

NA	TRBV5-4	TRBJ2-1	NA	CASSLDRAGQFF	TGTGCCAGCAGCTTGGACAGGGCGGGGCAGTTCTTC
few	TRBV6-5	TRBJ1-6	NA	CASSYSGDPALHF	TGTGCCAGCAGTTACTCAGGGGATCCGGCCCTCCACTTT
NA	TRBV5-8	TRBJ1-2	NA	CASSLGTVNYGYTF	TGTGCCAGCAGCTTGGGGACAGTAAACTATGGCTACACCTTC
NA	TRBV7-3	TRBJ2-2	NA	CASSPSPGQSGELFF	TGTGCCAGCAGCCCATCCCCAGGGCAGTCCGGGGAGCTGTTTTTT
NA	TRBV7-2	TRBJ2-3	TRBD2	CASSYGLAFSTDTQYF	TGTGCCAGCAGCTACGGACTAGCGTTTAGCACAGATACGCAGTATTTT
once	TRBV3-1/TRBV3-2	TRBJ1-2	NA	CASRNRADGYTF	TGTGCCAGCAGAAACAGGGCCGATGGCTACACCTTC
once	TRBV28	TRBJ2-4	NA	CASSLAGLNIQYF	TGTGCCAGCAGTTTAGCGGGGTTGAACATTCAGTACTTC
NA	TRBV5-1	TRBJ1-1	NA	CASSLVRETEAFF	TGCGCCAGCAGCTTGGTACGTGAGACTGAAGCTTTCTTT
NA	TRBV4-2	TRBJ2-3	TRBD2	CASSPRSGGATDTQYF	TGTGCCAGCAGCCCCCGAAGCGGGGGGGCCACAGATACGCAGTATTTT
NA	TRBV13	TRBJ1-4	NA	CASSLGRGKGEKLFF	TGTGCCAGCAGCTTAGGTCGGGGGAAGGGTGAAAAACTGTTTTTT
NA	TRBV30	TRBJ1-1	NA	CAWTLGHGSTEAFF	TGTGCCTGGACCCTGGGCCACGGGAGCACTGAAGCTTTCTTT
NA	TRBV5-5	TRBJ2-7	TRBD1	CASSSGQGPYEQYF	TGTGCCAGCAGCTCGGGACAGGGGCCCTACGAGCAGTACTTC
NA	TRBV5-6	TRBJ1-3	NA	CASSTTGSGNTIYF	TGTGCCAGCAGCACCACAGGGTCTGGAAACACCATATATTTT
NA	TRBV21-1	TRBJ1-1	NA	CARFGGRKNTEAFF	TGTGCCAGATTCGGAGGACGCAAAAACACTGAAGCTTTCTTT
NA	TRBV11-2	TRBJ2-5	TRBD1	CASSLPGQGRAWETQYF	TGTGCCAGCAGCTTACCCGGACAGGGGAGGGCTTGGGAGACCCAGTACTTC
few	TRBV29-1	TRBJ2-5	TRBD2	CSVDGLAGGMGQETQYF	TGCAGCGTTGACGGACTAGCGGGGGGCATGGGCCAAGAGACCCAGTACTTC
NA	TRBV16	TRBJ2-1	TRBD2	CASSQSGGKTYNEQFF	TGTGCCAGCAGCCAATCGGGGGGGAAAACCTACAATGAGCAGTTCTTC
NA	TRBV6-5	TRBJ2-3	NA	CASTSRALTDTQYF	TGTGCCAGCACGTCCAGGGCCCTAACAGATACGCAGTATTTT
NA	TRBV28	TRBJ2-1	TRBD2	CASSLGLAGLYNEQFF	TGTGCCAGCAGTTTAGGGCTAGCGGGGCTGTACAATGAGCAGTTCTTC
NA	TRBV4-2	TRBJ2-3	NA	CASSLIGGLADTQYF	TGTGCCAGCAGCCTTATAGGTGGGCTTGCAGATACGCAGTATTTT
NA	TRBV4-2	TRBJ1-5	TRBD1	CASSQGTGVVSNQPQHF	TGTGCCAGCAGCCAAGGGACAGGGGTTGTAAGCAATCAGCCCCAGCATTTT
NA	TRBV6-5	TRBJ1-4	NA	CASRAMGGRNEKLFF	TGTGCCAGCAGAGCTATGGGGGGAAGAAATGAAAAACTGTTTTTT
once	TRBV6-5	TRBJ1-1	NA	CASSYEVNTEAFF	TGTGCCAGCAGTTACGAGGTGAACACTGAAGCTTTCTTT
NA	TRBV29-1	TRBJ1-5	NA	CSASSQGGQPQHF	TGCAGCGCCAGTTCACAGGGTGGACAGCCCCAGCATTTT
NA	TRBV5-1	TRBJ1-1	NA	CASSPLGVTEAFF	TGCGCCAGCTCTCCCTTAGGGGTCACTGAAGCTTTCTTT
NA	TRBV7-9	TRBJ2-1	NA	CASRARGSYNEQFF	TGTGCCAGCAGAGCTAGGGGGTCCTACAATGAGCAGTTCTTC
NA	TRBV7-9	TRBJ2-1	TRBD2	CASGFGGGPDSEQFF	TGTGCCAGCGGTTTTGGCGGGGGGCCAGATAGTGAGCAGTTCTTC
NA	TRBV11-2	TRBJ2-1	NA	CASSLVGSSARLGDEQFF	TGTGCCAGCAGCTTAGTTGGTAGTTCGGCAAGACTCGGCGATGAGCAGTTCTTC